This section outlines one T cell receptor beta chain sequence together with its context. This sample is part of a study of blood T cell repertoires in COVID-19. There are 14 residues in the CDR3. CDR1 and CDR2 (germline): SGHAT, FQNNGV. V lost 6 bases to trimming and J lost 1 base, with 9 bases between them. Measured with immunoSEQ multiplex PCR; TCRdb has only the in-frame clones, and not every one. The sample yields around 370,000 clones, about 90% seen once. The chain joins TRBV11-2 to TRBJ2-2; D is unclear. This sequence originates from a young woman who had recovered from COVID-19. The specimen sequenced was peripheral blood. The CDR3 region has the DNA TGTGCCAGCAGACTAAACTGGAACACCGGGGAGCTGTTTTTT. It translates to CASRLNWNTGELFF. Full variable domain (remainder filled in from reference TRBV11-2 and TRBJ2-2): EAGVAQSPRYKIIEKRQSVAFWCNPISGHATLYWYQQILGQGPKLLIQFQNNGVVDDSQLPKDRFSAERLKGVDSTLKIQPAKLEDSAVYLCASRLNWNTGELFFGEGSRLTVL.